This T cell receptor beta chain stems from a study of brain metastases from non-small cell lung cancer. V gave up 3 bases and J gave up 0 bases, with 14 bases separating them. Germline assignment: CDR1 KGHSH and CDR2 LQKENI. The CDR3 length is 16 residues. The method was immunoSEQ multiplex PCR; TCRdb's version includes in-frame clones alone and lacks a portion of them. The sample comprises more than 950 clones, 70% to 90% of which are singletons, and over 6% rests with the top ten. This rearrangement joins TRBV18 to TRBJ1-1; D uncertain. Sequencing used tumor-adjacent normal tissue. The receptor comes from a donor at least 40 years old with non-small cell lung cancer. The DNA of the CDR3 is TGTGCCAGCTCACCTCTACCCCCCAGCTTGAACACTGAAGCTTTCTTT. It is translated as CASSPLPPSLNTEAFF.